Presented here are 25 T cell receptor beta chains from one specimen sequenced in a study of technical replicates of blood from a few donors. This table comes from immunoSEQ multiplex PCR, and its TCRdb copy is limited to in-frame clones, with some not included. This sample has about 82,000 clones, with over 90% found just once. The specimen was T cells isolated from PBMCs. These TCRs come from a human donor in good health.

This chain links TRBV15 with TRBJ2-2; 9 bases line up with TRBD1. CDR1 LNHNV and CDR2 YYDKDF come from the germline V gene (reference sequence). V lost 6 bases to trimming and J lost 2 bases; unmatched junction nucleotides: 7. This CDR3 has 16 residues. CDR3 sequence (DNA): TGTGCCACCAGTCCTGCAACAGGGGGCAACACCGGGGAGCTGTTTTTT. Translating gives CATSPATGGNTGELFF.

This rearrangement joins TRBV30 to TRBJ2-3; 8 nucleotides match TRBD2. CDR1 is GTSNPN and CDR2 is SVGIG in the germline V gene (reference sequence). V lost 4 bases, J lost 1 base, and 7 bases stayed unmatched. This CDR3 region has 15 residues. The CDR3 sequence: CAWTRGRIGTDTQYF. CDR3 DNA sequence: TGTGCCTGGACCCGCGGGAGGATTGGCACAGATACGCAGTATTTT.

The CDR3 spells CASSPPLAGVGEQFF. As DNA, the CDR3 is TGTGCCAGCTCACCACCACTAGCGGGAGTAGGTGAGCAGTTCTTC. The chain recombines TRBV18 with TRBJ2-1; 11 nucleotides agree with TRBD2. Germline CDR1 reads KGHSH; CDR2 reads LQKENI. The CDR3 length is 15 residues. J lost 9 bases, V lost 0 bases, and 4 bases had no gene match.

This rearrangement joins TRBV29-1 to TRBJ1-1, with D perhaps matching TRBD1 (5 bases). The ends were cut back, 5 bases at V and 6 bases at J, with 13 bases in the middle. This CDR3 is built from 12 residues. Germline-derived CDR1 and CDR2 are SQVTM and ANQGSEA. The CDR3 reads CSVWEGTPEAFF. In DNA form, the CDR3 reads TGCAGCGTTTGGGAGGGGACCCCTGAAGCTTTCTTT.

The chain is built from TRBV7-2 and TRBJ1-1, with a possible D match to TRBD1 (5 bases). Per the germline V gene, CDR1 is SGHTA and CDR2 is FQGNSA. The length of the CDR3 is 13 residues. V lost 9 bases and J lost 1, with 12 bases in between. CDR3 sequence: CASLGGTNTEAFF. The CDR3 DNA reads as TGTGCCAGTCTCGGGGGGACGAACACTGAAGCTTTCTTT.

The gene calls are TRBV30 and TRBJ2-7; TRBD2 aligns across 11 bases. The CDR3 consists of 14 residues. Germline loops: CDR1 GTSNPN, CDR2 SVGIG (reference sequence). The trim removed 5 bases at V and 7 bases at J, leaving 10 bases unmatched. CDR3 protein: CAWEEELAGGEQYF. CDR3 sequence (DNA): TGTGCCTGGGAGGAGGAGCTAGCGGGAGGTGAGCAGTACTTC.

This clone appeared a single time. The V and J genes are TRBV15 and TRBJ1-1; tentative D call: TRBD1 (6 bases). V was shortened by 0 bases and J by 7 bases, with 21 bases between the two germline ends. The CDR3 has 17 amino acids. Germline V lookup: CDR1 LNHNV, CDR2 YYDKDF (reference sequence). For the CDR3, the DNA is TGTGCCACCAGCAGAGACCTACCCAGGGGCGTAGACGGTGAAGCTTTCTTT. Its protein is CATSRDLPRGVDGEAFF.

V is TRBV30 and J is TRBJ1-1, with 7 bases matching TRBD1. Germline V gene lookup returns CDR1 GTSNPN and CDR2 SVGIG (reference sequence). V lost 1 base and J lost 5; bases outside the gene matches: 1. This CDR3 spans 12 amino acids. CDR3 loop: CAWSEQGTEAFF. Here the CDR3 DNA reads TGTGCCTGGAGTGAACAGGGGACTGAAGCTTTCTTT.

The rearrangement joins TRBV4-1 to TRBJ2-1; TRBD2 matches 8 bases. CDR3 length: 14 amino acids. V lost 1 base, J lost 7 bases, and 3 bases stayed unmatched. Germline values: CDR1 MGHRA, CDR2 YSYEKL. The CDR3 protein is CASSQGGRPNEQFF. DNA for the CDR3: TGCGCCAGCAGCCAAGGCGGGAGGCCTAATGAGCAGTTCTTC.

The V call is TRBV6-4, the J call TRBJ1-5; no firm D call. CDR1 and CDR2 (germline): MRHNA, SNTAGT. This CDR3 region has 11 residues. Trimming left V 9 bases short and J 5 bases short, with 8 bases between. This CDR3 reads CASQIDQPQHF. CDR3 nucleotide sequence: TGTGCCAGTCAAATTGATCAGCCCCAGCATTTT.

The chain couples TRBV27 to TRBJ2-1, with 9 bases fitting TRBD1. This CDR3 spans 16 amino acids. Looked up from germline, CDR1 is MNHEY and CDR2 is SMNVEV (reference sequence). V lost 5 bases, J lost 5 bases, and 10 bases stayed unmatched. CDR3 DNA sequence: TGTGCCAGCAGTCATCGACCGGGACAGGGTAACAATGAGCAGTTCTTC. It yields the protein CASSHRPGQGNNEQFF.

This chain joins TRBV5-6 and TRBJ2-1; 8 nucleotides agree with TRBD2. The CDR3 covers 16 residues. With V trimmed by 4 bases and J by 4 bases, 10 bases remained unmatched. Germline CDR1 and CDR2: SGHDT and YYEEEE. CDR3 sequence (DNA): TGTGCCAGCAGCCCTTTAGCGGGGCGGGGGTACAATGAGCAGTTCTTC. Protein product: CASSPLAGRGYNEQFF. Full variable domain (rest looked up from reference TRBV5-6 and TRBJ2-1): DAGVTQSPTHLIKTRGQQVTLRCSPKSGHDTVSWYQQALGQGPQFIFQYYEEEERQRGNFPDRFSGHQFPNYSSELNVNALLLGDSALYLCASSPLAGRGYNEQFFGPGTRLTVL.

The chain couples TRBV27 to TRBJ2-7, with a possible D match to TRBD1 (6 bases). Trimming cost V 5 bases and J 7 bases, with 21 bases left between them. CDR1 is MNHEY, CDR2 SMNVEV, per germline (reference sequence). The CDR3 is 15 residues long. CDR3 region: CASSRQSRGNGEQYF. CDR3 DNA: TGTGCCAGCAGTCGCCAATCCAGGGGCAACGGGGAGCAGTACTTC.

The J gene is TRBJ2-7, the V gene TRBV4-2; TRBD1 agrees at 9 bases. With 4 bases clipped from V and 7 bases from J, the junction kept 8 bases outside the gene matches. The CDR3 totals 14 residues. Germline-derived CDR1 and CDR2 are LGHNA and YNFKEQ. CDR3 in amino acids: CASSLGTGSLEQYF. DNA for the CDR3: TGTGCCAGCAGCCTCGGGACAGGGAGTTTGGAGCAGTACTTC.

V and J are TRBV25-1 and TRBJ1-1; the D gene is possibly TRBD1 (6 bases). CDR3 length: 15 residues. The V gene lost 5 bases and the J gene lost 4 bases, with 17 bases spanning the gap. Germline-derived CDR1 and CDR2 are MGHDK and SYGVNS. CDR3 sequence (DNA): TGTGCCAGCAGTCCGCGGACAGAGATGGGCACTGAAGCTTTCTTT. Translating it yields CASSPRTEMGTEAFF.

The CDR3 here is CASSLMAAPYNEQFF. Here the CDR3 DNA reads TGTGCCAGCAGTTTAATGGCCGCCCCCTACAATGAGCAGTTCTTC. The chain employs TRBV27 and TRBJ2-1, with D unclear. This CDR3 is 15 amino acids long. Per germline, CDR1 MNHEY and CDR2 SMNVEV (reference sequence). With 2 bases removed from V and 2 bases from J, the gap between germline ends came to 10 bases.

The chain carries TRBV27 and TRBJ2-7, with a possible D match to TRBD1 (8 bases). The length of the CDR3 is 14 residues. V was cut by 6 bases and J by 5 bases, with 17 bases left in between. Germline-derived CDR1 and CDR2 are MNHEY and SMNVEV (reference sequence). This CDR3 reads CASSGRTGSDEQYF. The CDR3 DNA follows: TGTGCCAGCAGCGGGAGGACAGGGAGTGACGAGCAGTACTTC.

The V and J genes are TRBV19 and TRBJ1-5; TRBD1 might be the D (5 bases). Per the germline V gene, CDR1 is LNHDA and CDR2 is SQIVND (reference sequence). V was pared by 5 bases and J by 2 bases, with 16 bases between. The CDR3 is made up of 16 amino acids. CDR3 loop: CASSLGRPGGNQPQHF. CDR3 DNA: TGTGCCAGTAGTTTGGGACGGCCGGGAGGCAATCAGCCCCAGCATTTT. Filled out from reference TRBV19 and TRBJ1-5, the complete variable domain reads DGGITQSPKYLFRKEGQNVTLSCEQNLNHDAMYWYRQDPGQGLRLIYYSQIVNDFQKGDIAEGYSVSREKKESFPLTVTSAQKNPTAFYLCASSLGRPGGNQPQHFGDGTRLSIL.

The chain is built from TRBV11-2 and TRBJ2-7; no definite D call. This CDR3 is built from 16 residues. CDR1 and CDR2 (germline): SGHAT, FQNNGV. V lost 5 bases and J 3 bases, leaving 20 bases between the germline ends. CDR3 sequence (DNA): TGTGCCAGCAGCGCGAACGGGTCCCGAAGACTCTACGAGCAGTACTTC. As protein: CASSANGSRRLYEQYF.

The chain is built from TRBV6-1 and TRBJ2-7; 8 bases fit TRBD1. Germline V gene sequence: CDR1 MNHNS, CDR2 SASEGT. The CDR3 sequence is 14 residues long. Unmatched junction bases numbered 8, after V lost 4 bases and J lost 6 bases. The CDR3 is CASSVGQGPVEQYF. The CDR3 nucleotides read TGTGCCAGCAGTGTCGGACAGGGACCGGTCGAGCAGTACTTC.

V gene TRBV9 combines with J gene TRBJ2-1, with TRBD1 as a possible D gene (6 bases). V was trimmed by 0 bases and J by 4 bases, leaving 8 bases between them. Germline CDR1 reads SGDLS; CDR2 reads YYNGEE. There are 14 residues in the CDR3. The CDR3, as DNA: TGTGCCAGCAGCGTAGGGGGACAATACAATGAGCAGTTCTTC. It specifies CASSVGGQYNEQFF.

The V call is TRBV19, the J call TRBJ2-1; TRBD2 agrees at 8 bases. Germline V gene data show CDR1 as LNHDA and CDR2 as SQIVND (reference sequence). The CDR3 sequence is 15 residues long. J lost 9 bases, V lost 3 bases, and 10 bases had no gene match. The CDR3 DNA follows: TGTGCCAGTAGTATGAGGGCGGGAGGAGCAGGTGAGCAGTTCTTC. Translating gives CASSMRAGGAGEQFF.

In this sample, this clone turned up a few times. The chain recombines TRBV6-5 with TRBJ1-1; D not certain. The CDR3 length is 13 residues. Germline V gene sequence: CDR1 MNHEY, CDR2 SVGAGI. V lost 0 bases, J lost 7 bases, and 9 bases lay in between. The CDR3 DNA follows: TGTGCCAGCAGTTACTCGATGGTCGGTGAAGCTTTCTTT. Amino acids: CASSYSMVGEAFF.

V is TRBV6-6 and J is TRBJ1-1; D is perhaps TRBD1 (5 bases). The CDR3 is 13 amino acids. Per the germline V gene, CDR1 is MNHNY and CDR2 is SVGAGI (reference sequence). The V gene lost 4 bases and the J gene lost 2 bases, with 8 bases spanning the gap. In DNA, the CDR3 is TGTGCCAGCAGTTCACAGGAAAACACTGAAGCTTTCTTT. This translates into CASSSQENTEAFF.

This clone was detected only once. The V and J genes are TRBV11-2 and TRBJ2-2, with a tentative D call TRBD1 (5 bases). V was pared by 0 bases and J by 0 bases, with 11 bases between. Germline V CDR1 and CDR2: SGHAT, FQNNGV. The CDR3 sequence is 17 residues long. The CDR3 is CASSLDRVLPNTGELFF. The CDR3 nucleotides read TGTGCCAGCAGCTTAGACAGGGTACTTCCGAACACCGGGGAGCTGTTTTTT. Full variable domain (missing parts from reference TRBV11-2 and TRBJ2-2): EAGVAQSPRYKIIEKRQSVAFWCNPISGHATLYWYQQILGQGPKLLIQFQNNGVVDDSQLPKDRFSAERLKGVDSTLKIQPAKLEDSAVYLCASSLDRVLPNTGELFFGEGSRLTVL.